This entry lists 28 T cell receptor beta chains sequenced from one sample in a study of cytomegalovirus exposure and HLA in healthy donors. The data were produced by immunoSEQ multiplex PCR, yet TCRdb's version contains in-frame clones alone and is incomplete. This table has over 120,000 clones, roughly 87% appearing once. Source material: PBMCs. The source of these receptors is a man between 18 and 29 years old in good health and CMV-seropositive.

The CDR3 here is CSVEDLRNERNFNSPLHF. The CDR3 DNA sequence: TGCAGCGTTGAAGATCTAAGGAACGAGAGGAATTTTAATTCACCCCTCCACTTT. This chain links TRBV29-1 with TRBJ1-6; D gene uncertain. The length of the CDR3 is 18 residues. V gave up 0 bases and J gave up 6 bases, with 21 bases separating them. Germline V lookup: CDR1 SQVTM, CDR2 ANQGSEA.

This clone was picked up one time. The chain has TRBV7-9 and TRBJ2-2; 11 bases match TRBD2. This CDR3 has 15 residues. In germline, CDR1 is SEHNR, CDR2 FQNEAQ (reference sequence). With 7 bases clipped from V and 5 bases from J, the junction kept 6 bases outside the gene matches. CDR3 sequence: CASTELAGATGELFF. The CDR3 DNA reads as TGTGCCAGCACCGAACTAGCGGGAGCAACCGGGGAGCTGTTTTTT.

This sequence joins TRBV7-9 and TRBJ2-5; no firm D call. In germline, CDR1 is SEHNR, CDR2 FQNEAQ (reference sequence). This CDR3 has 11 amino acids. V lost 5 bases and J lost 7, with 8 bases in between. CDR3 nucleotide sequence: TGTGCCAGCAGCCCCTCGGGGACCCAGTACTTC. Translated: CASSPSGTQYF.

This clone appeared many times. The chain combines TRBV2 with TRBJ2-7, with 7 bases that match TRBD2. From germline, CDR1 is SNHLY and CDR2 FYNNEI. Germline trimming cut 6 bases from V and 2 bases from J; bases unmatched to any gene: 10. CDR3 length equals 15 residues. The CDR3, as DNA: TGTGCCAGCAGCGACTCGGGGGGATGGCCCTACGAGCAGTACTTC. Protein product: CASSDSGGWPYEQYF. The variable domain in full, with the rest retrieved from reference TRBV2 and TRBJ2-7, is EPEVTQTPSHQVTQMGQEVILRCVPISNHLYFYWYRQILGQKVEFLVSFYNNEISEKSEIFDDQFSVERPDGSNFTLKIRSTKLEDSAMYFCASSDSGGWPYEQYFGPGTRLTVT.

The rearrangement links TRBV2 to TRBJ1-1, with a tentative D call TRBD1 (5 bases). The V gene lost 6 bases and the J gene lost 6 bases, with 8 bases spanning the gap. CDR1 is SNHLY and CDR2 is FYNNEI in the germline V gene. The CDR3 length is 11 residues. Here the CDR3 DNA reads TGTGCCAGCAGGCAGGGCGCTGAAGCTTTCTTT. Encoded protein: CASRQGAEAFF. Full variable domain (remainder filled in from reference TRBV2 and TRBJ1-1): EPEVTQTPSHQVTQMGQEVILRCVPISNHLYFYWYRQILGQKVEFLVSFYNNEISEKSEIFDDQFSVERPDGSNFTLKIRSTKLEDSAMYFCASRQGAEAFFGQGTRLTVV.

The chain has TRBV9 and TRBJ1-2, with 9 nucleotides matching TRBD1. The CDR3 is 16 amino acids. V dropped 0 bases and J dropped 6; count of bases not matched to a gene: 9. Germline-derived CDR1 and CDR2 are SGDLS and YYNGEE. The CDR3 DNA follows: TGTGCCAGCAGCGTAGATCCACAGGGGGCCTTGGATGGCTACACCTTC. This sequence encodes CASSVDPQGALDGYTF.

This clone showed up just once. This chain joins TRBV5-1 and TRBJ2-2; TRBD2 matches 10 bases. Unmatched junction bases numbered 4, after V lost 4 bases and J lost 1 base. The CDR3 extends over 16 amino acids. Germline V gene data show CDR1 as SGHRS and CDR2 as YFSETQ. The CDR3 bases are TGCGCCAGCAGCAAGCGGACTAGCGGGAACACCGGGGAGCTGTTTTTT. Translated: CASSKRTSGNTGELFF.

This chain joins TRBV28 and TRBJ1-5; D unresolved. There are 16 residues in the CDR3. CDR1 is MDHEN and CDR2 is SYDVKM in the germline V gene. The V gene lost 2 bases and the J gene lost 1 base, with 12 bases spanning the gap. In nucleotides, the CDR3 is TGTGCCAGCAGTTTAGGCGCGGGAGGAAGCAATCAGCCCCAGCATTTT. It specifies CASSLGAGGSNQPQHF.

V is TRBV25-1 and J is TRBJ2-7, with TRBD1 as a possible D gene (5 bases). V was cut by 3 bases and J by 5 bases, with 11 bases left in between. CDR1 and CDR2 (germline): MGHDK, SYGVNS. This CDR3 region has 13 residues. The CDR3 coding sequence is TGTGCCAGCAGTGAGTCGACAGCCCACGAGCAGTACTTC. Amino acid sequence: CASSESTAHEQYF.

The genes are TRBV5-6 and TRBJ2-5, with D uncertain. The CDR3 is 15 residues long. Germline V CDR1 and CDR2: SGHDT, YYEEEE. Trimming left V 1 base short and J 2 bases short, with 12 bases between. The CDR3 protein is CASSLYAGAQETQYF. CDR3 DNA: TGTGCCAGCAGCTTGTACGCCGGTGCACAAGAGACCCAGTACTTC.

J is TRBJ1-4 and V is TRBV18; D unclear. Trimming removed 3 bases from V and 9 bases from J, with 5 bases in between. This CDR3 is built from 11 residues. Germline assignment: CDR1 KGHSH and CDR2 LQKENI. This CDR3 reads CASSPDKKLFF. DNA of the CDR3: TGTGCCAGCTCACCCGACAAAAAACTGTTTTTT.

The chain carries TRBV2 and TRBJ1-1; D is unresolved. CDR3 length: 14 residues. Trimming cost V 6 bases and J 1 base, with 12 bases left between them. Germline CDR1 is SNHLY and CDR2 is FYNNEI. In DNA form, the CDR3 reads TGTGCCAGCAGACCCCCGGTTCAGAACACTGAAGCTTTCTTT. Protein sequence: CASRPPVQNTEAFF.

This chain links TRBV7-8 with TRBJ1-2; the D gene is possibly TRBD1 (5 bases). Per germline, CDR1 SGHVS and CDR2 FQNEAQ. With 1 base removed from V and 3 bases from J, the gap between germline ends came to 9 bases. The length of the CDR3 is 14 residues. The CDR3 DNA follows: TGTGCCAGCAGCTTAGGGGGCGCGGACTATGGCTACACCTTC. This translates into CASSLGGADYGYTF.

The V call is TRBV6-4, the J call TRBJ2-3, with 10 bases that match TRBD2. Losses at the gene ends were 5 bases for V and 2 bases for J; bases not matched to a gene: 7. This CDR3 contains 16 residues. CDR1 MRHNA and CDR2 SNTAGT come from the germline V gene. The CDR3 sequence: CASSITSGTPTDTQYF. Written as DNA, the CDR3 is TGTGCCAGCAGTATTACTAGCGGGACTCCCACAGATACGCAGTATTTT.

CDR3 in amino acids: CASSSDAGTSGRRIGEQFF. CDR3 nucleotides: TGTGCCAGCAGCTCAGATGCCGGGACTAGCGGGAGACGGATCGGTGAGCAGTTCTTC. The V gene is TRBV9, the J gene TRBJ2-1, with TRBD2 matching 14 bases. V lost 4 bases to trimming and J lost 9 bases; unmatched junction nucleotides: 18. Germline V gene lookup returns CDR1 SGDLS and CDR2 YYNGEE. CDR3 length: 19 amino acids.

The sample holds many counts of this clone. This chain connects TRBV7-9 to TRBJ1-1; the D gene is possibly TRBD1 (6 bases). The CDR3 has 12 amino acids. V was cut by 8 bases and J by 7 bases, with 14 bases left in between. Germline V gene sequence: CDR1 SEHNR, CDR2 FQNEAQ (reference sequence). CDR3 in DNA: TGTGCCAGCGGCGGGGGGCTGAGTGAAGCTTTCTTT. This codes for CASGGGLSEAFF.

The chain is built from TRBV14 and TRBJ1-1; 7 bases agree with TRBD1. Germline lookup yields CDR1 SGHDN and CDR2 FVKESK. V shed 5 bases and J 4 bases; nucleotides not matched to a gene: 4. The CDR3 has 13 residues. The CDR3: CASSTTGPTEAFF. The CDR3 DNA follows: TGTGCCAGCAGCACGACAGGGCCCACTGAAGCTTTCTTT.

This clone was seen just once. The chain recombines TRBV30 with TRBJ1-3, with D unclear. V lost 1 base to trimming and J lost 9 bases, with 7 bases between them. CDR3 length: 11 residues. The germline gives CDR1 GTSNPN, CDR2 SVGIG (reference sequence). In nucleotides, the CDR3 is TGTGCCTGGAGTGCCAGATCCACCATATATTTT. Its protein is CAWSARSTIYF.

J is TRBJ2-7 and V is TRBV29-1, with D possibly being TRBD1 (6 bases). V shed 4 bases and J shed 12 bases, with 16 bases lying between them. The CDR3 loop spans 11 amino acids. Looked up from germline, CDR1 is SQVTM and CDR2 is ANQGSEA. The CDR3 region is CSVALSGVGYF. The CDR3 bases are TGCAGCGTTGCCTTATCAGGGGTAGGGTACTTC.

The J gene is TRBJ2-1, the V gene TRBV5-4; 7 positions agree with TRBD2. The junction had 2 bases not matched to a gene; V was cut back by 0 bases and J by 5 bases. There are 14 residues in the CDR3. Per the germline V gene, CDR1 is SGHNT and CDR2 is YYREEE (reference sequence). Here the CDR3 reads CASSLGGGHNEQFF. The DNA of the CDR3 is TGTGCCAGCAGCTTGGGGGGGGGTCACAATGAGCAGTTCTTC.

V gene TRBV2 combines with J gene TRBJ2-3; 9 positions match TRBD2. Germline V gene lookup returns CDR1 SNHLY and CDR2 FYNNEI. Trimming removed 6 bases from V and 4 bases from J; junction bases left unmatched: 5. The CDR3 totals 14 residues. The CDR3: CASRAGGPSDTQYF. DNA of the CDR3: TGTGCCAGCAGGGCGGGAGGGCCCTCAGATACGCAGTATTTT.

The gene calls are TRBV7-9 and TRBJ1-1; D remains ambiguous. This CDR3 has 15 amino acids. The V gene's germline CDR1 is SEHNR and CDR2 FQNEAQ (reference sequence). Trimming stripped 2 bases from V and 3 bases from J, with 13 bases between. CDR3 protein: CASSLKPGEHTEAFF. CDR3 nucleotide sequence: TGTGCCAGCAGCTTAAAACCCGGGGAGCACACTGAAGCTTTCTTT.

The chain is built from TRBV15 and TRBJ2-4; D not certain. The CDR3 is 13 residues long. Germline assignment: CDR1 LNHNV and CDR2 YYDKDF (reference sequence). The V gene lost 0 bases and the J gene lost 4 bases, with 4 bases spanning the gap. DNA of the CDR3: TGTGCCACCAGCAGAGATAATAAAAACATTCAGTACTTC. Protein sequence: CATSRDNKNIQYF.

This clone was recorded only once. The chain uses TRBV2 and TRBJ2-5, with TRBD1 identical over 12 bases. This CDR3 has 18 residues. CDR1 SNHLY and CDR2 FYNNEI come from the germline V gene. Unmatched junction bases numbered 19, after V lost 5 bases and J lost 9 bases. The CDR3, as DNA: TGTGCCAGCAGTTCTTCCGGGACAGGGGGCGGAGTGCCGGAGGCCCAGTACTTC. Amino acid sequence: CASSSSGTGGGVPEAQYF.

V usage is TRBV5-6 and J usage is TRBJ1-1; tentative D call: TRBD1 (5 bases). Trimming pared 5 bases from V and 5 bases from J, leaving 10 bases between. Germline values: CDR1 SGHDT, CDR2 YYEEEE. The CDR3 has 12 amino acids. The CDR3: CASRLSGTEAFF. The CDR3 DNA sequence: TGTGCCAGCAGACTTTCAGGGACTGAAGCTTTCTTT.

J is TRBJ1-5 and V is TRBV11-2; D is uncertain. The CDR3 has 13 residues. The germline V and J ends were trimmed by 5 bases and 6 bases, with 11 bases remaining between them. Germline V gene lookup returns CDR1 SGHAT and CDR2 FQNNGV. The CDR3: CASSPSVGQPQHF. The CDR3 DNA sequence: TGTGCCAGCAGCCCGAGCGTGGGTCAGCCCCAGCATTTT.

The chain combines TRBV4-1 with TRBJ1-5, with no clear D. The CDR3 is 16 residues long. Between the trimmed V and J ends, which lost 1 base and 0 bases, there was a span of 10 bases. CDR1 is MGHRA and CDR2 is YSYEKL in the germline V gene. The CDR3 region is CASSQVRIISNQPQHF. The CDR3 DNA reads TGCGCCAGCAGCCAAGTGCGGATAATTAGCAATCAGCCCCAGCATTTT.

The V gene is TRBV4-1, the J gene TRBJ1-5; 8 bases fit TRBD1. Germline values: CDR1 MGHRA, CDR2 YSYEKL. After removal of 4 bases from V and 0 bases from J, the junction contained 8 bases not matched to a gene. The CDR3 has 17 residues. CDR3 bases: TGCGCCAGCAGCCTAGCCGGGACAGGCGATAGCAATCAGCCCCAGCATTTT. It translates to CASSLAGTGDSNQPQHF.